The 20 T cell receptor beta chains in this list originate from one sample, sequenced in a study of T cell clonotyping in hematopoietic cell transplantation. Method: immunoSEQ multiplex PCR; TCRdb's copy keeps in-frame clones and lacks some. The profile shows 2,000 to 2,500 clones, 89% of them singletons. Sequencing was carried out using peripheral blood mononuclear cells. The receptors were gathered from a man between 35 and 55 years old in good health. Some clones in this sample may be carry-over from other donors' samples.

This clone was seen just once. The chain combines TRBV11-2 with TRBJ2-7, with TRBD1 identical over 9 bases. Trimming at V came to 2 bases and at J to 2 bases, leaving 7 bases not matched to a gene. Germline V gene sequence: CDR1 SGHAT, CDR2 FQNNGV. The CDR3 consists of 16 residues. The CDR3, as DNA: TGTGCCAGCAGCTTATCCCCGGACAGGGGAGCCTACGAGCAGTACTTC. It specifies CASSLSPDRGAYEQYF.

V is TRBV4-3 and J is TRBJ2-7; TRBD2 agrees at 13 bases. Germline values: CDR1 LGHNA, CDR2 YSLEER. The V gene end was trimmed by 3 bases and the J gene end by 4 bases; junction bases not matched to a gene: 3. The CDR3 is made up of 15 amino acids. The CDR3 loop reads CASSQTSGGRYEQYF. The CDR3 nucleotides are TGCGCCAGCAGCCAGACTAGCGGGGGGCGGTACGAGCAGTACTTC.

V is TRBV7-9 and J is TRBJ1-3; D might be TRBD1 (6 bases). This CDR3 comprises 16 residues. Germline V gene lookup returns CDR1 SEHNR and CDR2 FQNEAQ (reference sequence). The ends were cut back, 5 bases at V and 6 bases at J, with 20 bases in the middle. Written as DNA, the CDR3 is TGTGCCAGCAGCAGTCCAGGGGAAAAAACAGTAAACACCATATATTTT. It is translated as CASSSPGEKTVNTIYF.

This chain links TRBV7-6 with TRBJ2-2, with TRBD1 as a possible D gene (6 bases). The germline gives CDR1 SGHVS, CDR2 FNYEAQ. The CDR3 covers 14 residues. V was trimmed by 4 bases and J by 4 bases, leaving 10 bases between them. CDR3 in amino acids: CASSSDRITGELFF. The CDR3 DNA reads as TGTGCCAGCAGCTCAGACAGGATCACCGGGGAGCTGTTTTTT.

The V and J genes are TRBV10-3 and TRBJ1-2; 7 nucleotides agree with TRBD1. V was pared by 4 bases and J by 0 bases, with 5 bases of the junction left unmatched. This CDR3 is built from 15 residues. The V gene's germline CDR1 is ENHRY and CDR2 SYGVKD. Written as DNA, the CDR3 is TGTGCCATCAGTGCTACAGGGGATTCTAACTATGGCTACACCTTC. Amino acids: CAISATGDSNYGYTF.

This sequence joins TRBV7-2 and TRBJ2-5; D may be TRBD1 (6 bases). From germline, CDR1 is SGHTA and CDR2 FQGNSA. CDR3 length equals 16 residues. The germline V and J ends were trimmed by 4 bases and 4 bases, with 19 bases remaining between them. The CDR3 loop reads CASSSGDTPIAETQYF. The DNA of the CDR3 is TGTGCCAGCAGCTCCGGGGACACCCCTATTGCAGAGACCCAGTACTTC.

This chain joins TRBV7-2 and TRBJ2-1; weak D call: TRBD2 (5 bases). The CDR3 sequence is 15 residues long. V was clipped by 3 bases and J by 4 bases, with 13 bases between them. Germline loops: CDR1 SGHTA, CDR2 FQGNSA. CDR3 nucleotide sequence: TGTGCCAGCAGCTTGGTCCGGGGTAATTACAATGAGCAGTTCTTC. Protein: CASSLVRGNYNEQFF.

This clone came up once. The chain links TRBV7-8 to TRBJ1-5; TRBD1 aligns across 9 bases. CDR3 length: 14 amino acids. Germline CDR1 and CDR2: SGHVS and FQNEAQ. The V gene end was trimmed by 4 bases and the J gene end by 6 bases; junction bases not matched to a gene: 4. As DNA, the CDR3 is TGTGCCAGCAGCTCTCGACAGGGGGTTCAGCCCCAGCATTTT. Its translation: CASSSRQGVQPQHF.

The rearrangement joins TRBV6-1 to TRBJ1-3, with D uncertain. Germline V CDR1 and CDR2: MNHNS, SASEGT. V was clipped by 7 bases and J by 0 bases, with 13 bases between them. CDR3 size: 15 residues. The CDR3 is CASTSAGSSGNTIYF. For the CDR3, the DNA is TGTGCCAGCACGTCGGCCGGCTCCTCTGGAAACACCATATATTTT.

The rearrangement joins TRBV21-1 to TRBJ1-1; the D call of TRBD1 is as the table states it, not checked on the DNA. TRBV21-1 is recorded as a pseudogene. The CDR3 is 16 residues long. CDR3 in DNA: TGTGCCAGCAGCAAAGCCCGGCCAGGGCCGAACACTGAAGCTTTCTTT. Translated: CASSKARPGPNTEAFF.

The gene calls are TRBV25-1 and TRBJ1-6; the D gene is possibly TRBD1 (5 bases). Germline V gene lookup returns CDR1 MGHDK and CDR2 SYGVNS. This CDR3 is built from 14 residues. The V and J ends lost 2 bases and 9 bases respectively, with 11 bases between them. The CDR3 sequence: CASSERGKASPLHF. CDR3 DNA: TGTGCCAGCAGTGAACGGGGGAAGGCTTCACCCCTCCACTTT.

The rearrangement joins TRBV5-5 to TRBJ2-7; D tentatively reads TRBD1 or TRBD2 (5 bases each). Trimming cost V 1 base and J 3 bases, with 11 bases left between them. The CDR3 has 14 residues. From germline, CDR1 is SGHKS and CDR2 YYEKEE (reference sequence). The CDR3 nucleotides read TGTGCCAGCAGCTTGAGGGACGCACGCTACGAGCAGTACTTC. Translating gives CASSLRDARYEQYF. Full variable domain (rest looked up from reference TRBV5-5 and TRBJ2-7): DAGVTQSPTHLIKTRGQQVTLRCSPISGHKSVSWYQQVLGQGPQFIFQYYEKEERGRGNFPDRFSARQFPNYSSELNVNALLLGDSALYLCASSLRDARYEQYFGPGTRLTVT.

This chain links TRBV4-3 with TRBJ1-2, with D tentatively TRBD1 (5 bases). The ends were cut back, 6 bases at V and 7 bases at J, with 15 bases in the middle. This CDR3 has 13 residues. Germline V gene sequence: CDR1 LGHNA, CDR2 YSLEER. CDR3 loop: CASRGVLGAGYTF. The CDR3 region has the DNA TGCGCCAGCAGGGGGGTACTCGGAGCTGGCTACACCTTC.

This sequence joins TRBV18 and TRBJ2-7; 9 bases match TRBD1. V lost 3 bases to trimming and J lost 5 bases; unmatched junction nucleotides: 11. Germline loops: CDR1 KGHSH, CDR2 LQKENI. The CDR3 has 16 amino acids. As DNA, the CDR3 is TGTGCCAGCTCACCGAAAGGCACACAGGGGGCCCACGAGCAGTACTTC. It yields the protein CASSPKGTQGAHEQYF.

V is TRBV30 and J is TRBJ1-5; TRBD1 aligns across 8 bases. The V segment lost 4 bases and the J segment 1 base; nucleotides outside the gene matches: 0. The CDR3 extends over 13 amino acids. The germline gives CDR1 GTSNPN, CDR2 SVGIG (reference sequence). The CDR3 protein is CAWNRGSNQPQHF. The DNA of the CDR3 is TGTGCCTGGAACAGGGGGAGCAATCAGCCCCAGCATTTT.

This clone was recorded only once. The chain carries TRBV6-1 and TRBJ1-2; the D is unclear. Germline values: CDR1 MNHNS, CDR2 SASEGT. There are 14 residues in the CDR3. V shed 2 bases and J shed 5 bases, with 12 bases lying between them. The CDR3 loop reads CASSETPIQYGYTF. CDR3 bases: TGTGCCAGCAGTGAAACCCCCATTCAGTATGGCTACACCTTC.

This sequence joins TRBV29-1 and TRBJ2-1, with a weak D call TRBD2 (6 bases). Germline V lookup: CDR1 SQVTM, CDR2 ANQGSEA. The CDR3 is 13 residues long. V shed 3 bases and J shed 1 base, with 7 bases lying between them. In nucleotides, the CDR3 is TGCAGCGTTGAGGGACTTTCCTACAATGAGCAGTTCTTC. Translated: CSVEGLSYNEQFF.

V is TRBV9 and J is TRBJ2-3; no clear D. The CDR3 is made up of 12 amino acids. Per germline, CDR1 SGDLS and CDR2 YYNGEE. V was clipped by 7 bases and J by 0 bases, with 6 bases between them. The CDR3, as DNA: TGTGCCAGCGGGGTCAGCACAGATACGCAGTATTTT. Protein: CASGVSTDTQYF.

This sequence joins TRBV12-5 and TRBJ2-3; D is perhaps TRBD2 (7 bases). V was cut by 1 base and J by 4 bases, with 15 bases left in between. Germline CDR1 LGHNT, CDR2 FRNRAP. The CDR3 contains 16 residues. The CDR3 region is CASGLGSRGGPDTQYF. The CDR3 DNA reads as TGTGCTAGTGGTTTGGGGTCCAGGGGAGGGCCAGATACGCAGTATTTT.

This chain joins TRBV30 and TRBJ1-1; D is uncertain. V was trimmed by 3 bases and J by 6 bases, leaving 17 bases between them. The CDR3 sequence is 14 residues long. Germline-derived CDR1 and CDR2 are GTSNPN and SVGIG (reference sequence). CDR3 bases: TGTGCCTGGAGCGGGGTCTCCCGCGGGGCTGAAGCTTTCTTT. Its protein product is CAWSGVSRGAEAFF.